This T cell receptor (beta chain) was captured by sequencing in a study of control samples from healthy donors and cancer patients. Using immunoSEQ multiplex PCR, the repertoire was profiled, and TCRdb retains in-frame clones only, with some absent. This table holds 90,000 to 100,000 clones, approximately 82% found once. With regard to this clone: Within the sample, other DNA sequences also encode this same CDR3.

Per germline, CDR1 SGHRS and CDR2 YFSETQ. Trimming shortened V by 2 bases and J by 0 bases, and 10 bases separated the two germline ends. The CDR3 consists of 15 residues. V is TRBV5-1 and J is TRBJ2-3, with no clear D. The source is a man in his 60s in good health. Input material: blood. In nucleotides, the CDR3 is TGCGCCAGCAGCTTTTCGGAACCGAGCACAGATACGCAGTATTTT. Amino acids: CASSFSEPSTDTQYF.